Listed below are T cell receptor beta chains from one sample, sequenced in a study of T cell repertoires in cytomegalovirus infection. TCRdb processed the reads anew with MiXCR; each CDR3 protein has one entry. The sample carries 60,000 to 75,000 distinct CDR3 sequences, about 30% recorded once. Their specific antigens are unknown. The input for sequencing was CD8+ T cells from cultured PBMCs, taken from culture after CMV antigen stimulation. All receptors come from a human donor in good health (CMV status not recorded). Some clones in this sample may be carry-over from other donors' samples. Both conserved end residues are part of each CDR3. A D gene is named only where the DNA matches it firmly. Clone size appears in some rows only: once, few, many, or a class for an expanded clone.

V: TRBV4-3; D: NA; size: NA; J: TRBJ1-1; DNA: TGCGCCAGCAGCCAAGATGATACCCCCACTGAAGCTTTCTTT; CDR3: CASSQDDTPTEAFF
V: TRBV24-1; D: NA; size: NA; J: TRBJ1-5; DNA: TGTGCCACCAGTGAACGGGGACGGAATCAGCCCCAGCATTTT; CDR3: CATSERGRNQPQHF
V: TRBV20-1; D: TRBD2; size: many; J: TRBJ2-1; DNA: TGCAGTGCTCGATCCGGGACTAGCGTCGGCAATGAGCAGTTCTTC; CDR3: CSARSGTSVGNEQFF
V: TRBV3-1; D: NA; size: NA; J: TRBJ2-4; DNA: TGTGCCAGCAGCCAAGCGAGAGGCAGTAAAAACATTCAGTACTTC; CDR3: CASSQARGSKNIQYF
V: TRBV11-1; D: NA; size: few; J: TRBJ2-1; DNA: TGTGCCAGCAGCCCCAGAATTAGGAATGAGCAGTTCTTC; CDR3: CASSPRIRNEQFF
V: TRBV19; D: TRBD2; size: NA; J: TRBJ2-1; DNA: TGTGCCAGTAGTTCTAGCGGCGCCTACAATGAGCAGTTCTTC; CDR3: CASSSSGAYNEQFF
V: TRBV12-5; D: NA; size: NA; J: TRBJ1-6; DNA: TGTGCTAGTGGTCCGGATAATTCACCCCTCCACTTT; CDR3: CASGPDNSPLHF
V: TRBV9; D: TRBD1; size: NA; J: TRBJ1-2; DNA: TGTGCCAGCAGCACATCGGACAGGTTTGAGTACGGCTACACCTTC; CDR3: CASSTSDRFEYGYTF
V: TRBV13; D: TRBD2; size: few; J: TRBJ2-1; DNA: TGTGCCAGCAGCGTTAGCGGGAGGGCCGTCAATGAGCAGTTCTTC; CDR3: CASSVSGRAVNEQFF
V: TRBV7-4; D: NA; size: NA; J: TRBJ1-1; DNA: TGTGCCAGCAGCTTAGGTGGGGTTTCCGAGGCTTTCTTT; CDR3: CASSLGGVSEAFF